Listed here is a single TCR beta chain. Its cognate antigen is unknown. Terminally differentiated effector memory CD45RA+ cells were excluded by CCR7 positive selection of CD45RO-negative cells. This CDR3 region has 13 residues. CDR1 and CDR2 from the germline V gene are PRHDT and FYEKMQ (reference sequence). The junction had 3 bases not matched to a gene; V was cut back by 4 bases and J by 6 bases. This sample was taken from a study of shared clonotypes between healthy human individuals. Whole-study findings and limits: Clonotype sharing among donors was expected to depend on sequencing depth. Shared clonotypes across all four donors exceeded non-shared ones in generation probability.

The authors' processing: Without quality scores, immunoSEQ junctional reads could not be filtered like full-length reads. The protocol was immunoSEQ multiplex PCR, while the TCRdb copy is restricted to in-frame clones and leaves out a portion. D and trimming come from the DNA, and the V and J calls and clone size come from that table. The sample holds about 2 million clones; about 94% are singletons and the top ten take roughly 1.2%. Specimen: naive CD8+ T cells sorted from blood. The sequence came from a man aged 18 to 30 in good health. The chain joins TRBV13 to TRBJ1-2; TRBD1 agrees at 9 bases. The CDR3 bases are TGTGCCAGCAGCTCAGACAGGGGGGATGGCTACACCTTC. Translated: CASSSDRGDGYTF.